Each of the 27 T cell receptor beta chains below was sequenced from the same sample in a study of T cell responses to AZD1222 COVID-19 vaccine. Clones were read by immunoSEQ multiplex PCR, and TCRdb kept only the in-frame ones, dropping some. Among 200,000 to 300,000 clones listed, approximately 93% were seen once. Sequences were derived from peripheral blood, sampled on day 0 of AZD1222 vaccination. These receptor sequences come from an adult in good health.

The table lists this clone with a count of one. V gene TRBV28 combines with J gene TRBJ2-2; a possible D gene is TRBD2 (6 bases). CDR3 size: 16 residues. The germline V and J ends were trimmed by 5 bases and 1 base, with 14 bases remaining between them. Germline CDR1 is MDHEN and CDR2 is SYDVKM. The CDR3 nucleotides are TGTGCCAGCAGTCGCGCCGGGACTCTGAACACCGGGGAGCTGTTTTTT. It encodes CASSRAGTLNTGELFF.

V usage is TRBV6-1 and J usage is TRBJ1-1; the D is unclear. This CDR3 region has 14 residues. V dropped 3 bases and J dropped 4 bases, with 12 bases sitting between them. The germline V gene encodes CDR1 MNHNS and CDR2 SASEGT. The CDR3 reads CASSDGVWGTEAFF. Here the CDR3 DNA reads TGTGCCAGCAGTGACGGGGTCTGGGGCACTGAAGCTTTCTTT.

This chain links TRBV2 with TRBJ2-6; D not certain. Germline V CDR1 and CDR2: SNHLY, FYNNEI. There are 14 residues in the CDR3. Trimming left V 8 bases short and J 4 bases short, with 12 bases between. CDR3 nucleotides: TGTGCCAGCCAAGGGTACTCCGGGGCCAACGTCCTGACTTTC. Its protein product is CASQGYSGANVLTF.

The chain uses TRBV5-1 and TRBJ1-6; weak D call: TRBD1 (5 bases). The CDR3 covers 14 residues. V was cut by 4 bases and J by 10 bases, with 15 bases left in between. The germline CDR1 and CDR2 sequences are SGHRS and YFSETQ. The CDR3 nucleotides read TGCGCCAGCAGCGGGGGGGGTTCCGAGTCACCCCTCCACTTT. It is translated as CASSGGGSESPLHF.

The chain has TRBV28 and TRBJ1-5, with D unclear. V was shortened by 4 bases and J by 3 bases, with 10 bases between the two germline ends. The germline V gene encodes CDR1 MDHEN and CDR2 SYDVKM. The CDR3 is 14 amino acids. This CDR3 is CASSSYGINQPQHF. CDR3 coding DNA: TGTGCCAGCAGTTCGTACGGGATCAATCAGCCCCAGCATTTT.

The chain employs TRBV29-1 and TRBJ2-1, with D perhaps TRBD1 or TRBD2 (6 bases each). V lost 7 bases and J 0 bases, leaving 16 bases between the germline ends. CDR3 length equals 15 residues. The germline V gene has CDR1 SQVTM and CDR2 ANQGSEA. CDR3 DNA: TGCAGCGCTGGGGGCGGGGCGAGCTCCTACAATGAGCAGTTCTTC. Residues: CSAGGGASSYNEQFF.

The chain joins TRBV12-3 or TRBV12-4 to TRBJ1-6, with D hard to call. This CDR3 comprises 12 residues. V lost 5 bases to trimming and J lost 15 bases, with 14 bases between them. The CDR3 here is CASSPVRRRLHF. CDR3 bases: TGTGCCAGCAGTCCGGTCCGACGTCGCCTCCACTTT.

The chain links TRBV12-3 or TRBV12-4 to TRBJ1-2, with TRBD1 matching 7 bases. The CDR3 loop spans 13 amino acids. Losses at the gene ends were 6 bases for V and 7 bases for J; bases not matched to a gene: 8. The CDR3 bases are TGTGCCAGCAGCCGCGACAGGGCAGGTGGCTACACCTTC. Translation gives CASSRDRAGGYTF.

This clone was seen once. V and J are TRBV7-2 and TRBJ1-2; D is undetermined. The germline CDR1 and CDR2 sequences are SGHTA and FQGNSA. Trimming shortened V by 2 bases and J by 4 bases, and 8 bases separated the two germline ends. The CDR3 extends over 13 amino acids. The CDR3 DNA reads TGTGCCAGCAGCTTACAGCGGGGCTATGGCTACACCTTC. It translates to CASSLQRGYGYTF.

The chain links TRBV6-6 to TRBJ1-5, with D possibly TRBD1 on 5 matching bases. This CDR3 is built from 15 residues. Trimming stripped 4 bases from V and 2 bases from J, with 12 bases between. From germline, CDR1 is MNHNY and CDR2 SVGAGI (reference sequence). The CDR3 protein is CASSLEGRGNQPQHF. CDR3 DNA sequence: TGTGCCAGCAGTTTGGAGGGGAGAGGCAATCAGCCCCAGCATTTT.

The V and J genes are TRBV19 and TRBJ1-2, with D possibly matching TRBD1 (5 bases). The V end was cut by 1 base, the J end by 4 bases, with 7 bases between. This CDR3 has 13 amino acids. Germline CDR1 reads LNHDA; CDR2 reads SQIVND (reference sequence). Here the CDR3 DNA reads TGTGCCAGTAGTATAGGACAGCCCTATGGCTACACCTTC. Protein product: CASSIGQPYGYTF.

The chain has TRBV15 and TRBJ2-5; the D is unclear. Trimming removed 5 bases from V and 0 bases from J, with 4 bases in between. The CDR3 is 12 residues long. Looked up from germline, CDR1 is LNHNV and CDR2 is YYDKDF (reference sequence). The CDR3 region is CATSPYQETQYF. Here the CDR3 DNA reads TGTGCCACCAGCCCGTACCAAGAGACCCAGTACTTC.

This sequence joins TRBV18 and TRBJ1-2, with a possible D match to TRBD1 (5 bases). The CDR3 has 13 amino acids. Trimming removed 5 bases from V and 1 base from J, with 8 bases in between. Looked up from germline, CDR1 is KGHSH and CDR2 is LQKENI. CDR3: CASSEQVNYGYTF. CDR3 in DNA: TGTGCCAGCTCAGAACAGGTTAACTATGGCTACACCTTC.

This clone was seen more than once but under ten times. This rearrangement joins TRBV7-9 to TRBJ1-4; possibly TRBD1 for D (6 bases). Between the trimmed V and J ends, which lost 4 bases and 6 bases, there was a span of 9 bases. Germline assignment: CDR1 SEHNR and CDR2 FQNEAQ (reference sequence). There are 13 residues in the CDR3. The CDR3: CASSSWTDEKLFF. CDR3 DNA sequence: TGTGCCAGCAGCTCATGGACAGATGAAAAACTGTTTTTT. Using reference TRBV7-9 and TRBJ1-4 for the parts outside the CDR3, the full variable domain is DTGVSQNPRHKITKRGQNVTFRCDPISEHNRLYWYRQTLGQGPEFLTYFQNEAQLEKSRLLSDRFSAERPKGSFSTLEIQRTEQGDSAMYLCASSSWTDEKLFFGSGTQLSVL.

Here the CDR3 DNA reads TGTGCCAGCCACCAGCGGGGAAGGACTGAAGCTTTCTTT. Translating it yields CASHQRGRTEAFF. The V gene is TRBV6-5, the J gene TRBJ1-1; D is unresolved. Germline CDR1 MNHEY, CDR2 SVGAGI. The CDR3 has 13 residues. V lost 8 bases to trimming and J lost 5 bases, with 15 bases between them.

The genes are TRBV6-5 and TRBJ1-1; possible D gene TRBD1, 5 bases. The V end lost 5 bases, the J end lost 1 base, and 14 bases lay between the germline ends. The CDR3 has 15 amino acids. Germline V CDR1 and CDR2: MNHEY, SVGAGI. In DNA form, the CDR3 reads TGTGCCAGCAGTCTTGCTTACAGGTCGAACACTGAAGCTTTCTTT. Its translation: CASSLAYRSNTEAFF.

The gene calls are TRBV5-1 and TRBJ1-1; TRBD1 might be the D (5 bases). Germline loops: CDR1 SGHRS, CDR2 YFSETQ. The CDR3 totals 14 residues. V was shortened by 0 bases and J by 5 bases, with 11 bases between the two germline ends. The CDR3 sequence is CASSLAGKGTEAFF. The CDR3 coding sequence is TGCGCCAGCAGCTTGGCAGGGAAGGGGACTGAAGCTTTCTTT.

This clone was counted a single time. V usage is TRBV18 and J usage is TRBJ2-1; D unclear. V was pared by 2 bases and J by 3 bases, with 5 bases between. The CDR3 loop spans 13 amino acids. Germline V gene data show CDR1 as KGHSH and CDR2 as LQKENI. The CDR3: CASSPDLYNEQFF. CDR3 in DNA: TGTGCCAGCTCACCAGACCTCTACAATGAGCAGTTCTTC. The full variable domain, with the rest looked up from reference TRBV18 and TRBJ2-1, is NAGVMQNPRHLVRRRGQEARLRCSPMKGHSHVYWYRQLPEEGLKFMVYLQKENIIDESGMPKERFSAEFPKEGPSILRIQQVVRGDSAAYFCASSPDLYNEQFFGPGTRLTVL.

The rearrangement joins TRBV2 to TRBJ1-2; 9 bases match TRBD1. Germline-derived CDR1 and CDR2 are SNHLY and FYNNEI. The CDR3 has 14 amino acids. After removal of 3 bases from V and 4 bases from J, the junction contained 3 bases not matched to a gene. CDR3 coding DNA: TGTGCCAGCAGTGAGGACAGGGGTAGCTATGGCTACACCTTC. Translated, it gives CASSEDRGSYGYTF.

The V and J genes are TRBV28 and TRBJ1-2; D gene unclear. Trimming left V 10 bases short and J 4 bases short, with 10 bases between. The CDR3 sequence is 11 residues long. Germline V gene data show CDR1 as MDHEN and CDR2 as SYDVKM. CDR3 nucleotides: TGTGCCACATACAGAGTCTATGGCTACACCTTC. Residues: CATYRVYGYTF.

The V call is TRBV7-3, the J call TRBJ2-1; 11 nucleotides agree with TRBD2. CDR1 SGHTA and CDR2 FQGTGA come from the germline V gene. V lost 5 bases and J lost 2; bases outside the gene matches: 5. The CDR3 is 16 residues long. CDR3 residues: CASSIGTSGTYNEQFF. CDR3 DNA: TGTGCCAGCAGCATAGGGACTAGCGGTACCTACAATGAGCAGTTCTTC.

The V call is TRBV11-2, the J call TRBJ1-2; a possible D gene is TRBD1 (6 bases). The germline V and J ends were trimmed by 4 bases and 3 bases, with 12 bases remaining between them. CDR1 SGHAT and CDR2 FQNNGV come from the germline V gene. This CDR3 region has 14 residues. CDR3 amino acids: CASSSGVYDYGYTF. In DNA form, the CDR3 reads TGTGCCAGCAGCTCAGGGGTCTATGACTATGGCTACACCTTC.

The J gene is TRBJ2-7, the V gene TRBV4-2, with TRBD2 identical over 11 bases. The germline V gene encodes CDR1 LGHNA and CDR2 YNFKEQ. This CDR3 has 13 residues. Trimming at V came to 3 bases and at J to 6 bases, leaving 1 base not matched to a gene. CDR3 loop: CASSQGTSGEQYF. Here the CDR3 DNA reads TGTGCCAGCAGCCAGGGGACTAGCGGCGAGCAGTACTTC.

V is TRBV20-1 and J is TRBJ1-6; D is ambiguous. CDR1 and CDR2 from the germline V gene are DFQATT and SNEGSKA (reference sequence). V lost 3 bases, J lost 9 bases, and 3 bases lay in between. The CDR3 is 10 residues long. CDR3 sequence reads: CSASSSPLHF. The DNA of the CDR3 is TGCAGTGCTAGCAGTTCACCCCTCCACTTT.

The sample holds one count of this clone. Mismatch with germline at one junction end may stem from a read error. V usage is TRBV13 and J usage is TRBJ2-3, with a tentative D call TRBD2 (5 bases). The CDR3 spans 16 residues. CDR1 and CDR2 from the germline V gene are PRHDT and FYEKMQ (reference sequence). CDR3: CASSTSGATSTDTQYF. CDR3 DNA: TGCGCCAGCAGCACCAGCGGAGCTACAAGCACAGATACGCAGTATTTT.

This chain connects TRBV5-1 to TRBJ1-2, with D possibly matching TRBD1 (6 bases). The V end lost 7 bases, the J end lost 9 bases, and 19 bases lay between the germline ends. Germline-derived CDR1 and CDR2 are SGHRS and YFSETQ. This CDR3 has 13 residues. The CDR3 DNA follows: TGCGCCAGCCGCCCGGTAGGGGGTTTAAGCTACACCTTC. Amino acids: CASRPVGGLSYTF.

CDR3 in amino acids: CASSTTSGELTEQYF. The CDR3 coding sequence is TGTGCCAGTAGTACTACTAGCGGGGAGCTGACCGAGCAGTACTTC. This chain links TRBV19 with TRBJ2-7; 10 nucleotides line up with TRBD2. Germline trimming cut 4 bases from V and 6 bases from J; bases unmatched to any gene: 9. Germline CDR1 LNHDA, CDR2 SQIVND (reference sequence). CDR3 size: 15 residues.